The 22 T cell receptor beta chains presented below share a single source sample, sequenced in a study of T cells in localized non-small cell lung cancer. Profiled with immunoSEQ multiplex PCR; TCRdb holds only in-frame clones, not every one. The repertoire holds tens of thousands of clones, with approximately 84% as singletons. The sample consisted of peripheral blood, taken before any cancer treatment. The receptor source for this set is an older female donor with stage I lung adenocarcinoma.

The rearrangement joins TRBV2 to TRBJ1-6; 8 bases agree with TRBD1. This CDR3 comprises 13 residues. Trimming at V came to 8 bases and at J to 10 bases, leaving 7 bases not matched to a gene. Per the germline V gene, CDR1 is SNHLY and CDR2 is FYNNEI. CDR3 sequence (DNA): TGTGCCAGCTCGGGACAGGATGAGTCACCCCTCCACTTT. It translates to CASSGQDESPLHF. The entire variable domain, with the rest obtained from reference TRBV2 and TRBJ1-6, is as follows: EPEVTQTPSHQVTQMGQEVILRCVPISNHLYFYWYRQILGQKVEFLVSFYNNEISEKSEIFDDQFSVERPDGSNFTLKIRSTKLEDSAMYFCASSGQDESPLHFGNGTRLTVT.

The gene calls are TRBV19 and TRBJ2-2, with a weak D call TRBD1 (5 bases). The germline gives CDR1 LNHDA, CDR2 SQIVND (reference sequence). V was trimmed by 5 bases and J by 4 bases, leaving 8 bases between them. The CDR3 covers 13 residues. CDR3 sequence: CASSPTVTGELFF. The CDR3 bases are TGTGCCAGTAGTCCGACAGTCACCGGGGAGCTGTTTTTT.

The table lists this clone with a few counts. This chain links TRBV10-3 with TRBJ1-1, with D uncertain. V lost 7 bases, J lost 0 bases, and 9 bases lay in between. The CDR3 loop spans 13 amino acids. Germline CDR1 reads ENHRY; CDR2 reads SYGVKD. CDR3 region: CAITSEMNTEAFF. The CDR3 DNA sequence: TGTGCCATCACCTCAGAGATGAACACTGAAGCTTTCTTT.

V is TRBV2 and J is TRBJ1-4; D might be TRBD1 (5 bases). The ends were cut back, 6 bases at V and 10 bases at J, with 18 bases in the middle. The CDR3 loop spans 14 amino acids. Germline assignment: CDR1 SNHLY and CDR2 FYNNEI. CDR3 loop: CASSAVRESSKLFF. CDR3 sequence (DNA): TGTGCCAGCAGCGCCGTCAGGGAGAGCTCAAAACTGTTTTTT.

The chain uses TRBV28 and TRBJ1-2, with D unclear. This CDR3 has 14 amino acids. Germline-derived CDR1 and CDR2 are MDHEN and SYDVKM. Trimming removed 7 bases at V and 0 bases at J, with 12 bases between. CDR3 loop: CASIRTLANYGYTF. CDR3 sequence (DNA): TGTGCCAGCATCCGCACTTTAGCTAACTATGGCTACACCTTC.

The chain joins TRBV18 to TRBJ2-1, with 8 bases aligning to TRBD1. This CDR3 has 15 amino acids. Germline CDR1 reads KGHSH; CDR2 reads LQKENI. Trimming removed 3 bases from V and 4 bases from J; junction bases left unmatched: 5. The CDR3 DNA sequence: TGTGCCAGCTCACCTTGGACAGGGAGGTACAATGAGCAGTTCTTC. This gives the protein CASSPWTGRYNEQFF.

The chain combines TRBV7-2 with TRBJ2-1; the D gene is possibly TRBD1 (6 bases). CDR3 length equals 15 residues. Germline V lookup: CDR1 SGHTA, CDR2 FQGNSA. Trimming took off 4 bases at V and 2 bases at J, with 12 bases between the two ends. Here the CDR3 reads CASSSIGQPYNEQFF. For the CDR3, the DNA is TGTGCCAGCAGCTCGATAGGACAGCCCTACAATGAGCAGTTCTTC.

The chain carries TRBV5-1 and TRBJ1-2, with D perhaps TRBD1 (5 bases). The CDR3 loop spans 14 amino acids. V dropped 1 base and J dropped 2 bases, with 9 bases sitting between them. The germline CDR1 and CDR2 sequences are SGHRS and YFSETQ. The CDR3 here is CASSLRGANYGYTF. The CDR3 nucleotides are TGCGCCAGCAGCTTGAGAGGGGCCAACTATGGCTACACCTTC.

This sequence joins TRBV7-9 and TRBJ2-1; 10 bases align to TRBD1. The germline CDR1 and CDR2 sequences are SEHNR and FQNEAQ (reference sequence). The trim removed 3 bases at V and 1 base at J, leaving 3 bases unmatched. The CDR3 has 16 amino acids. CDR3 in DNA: TGTGCCAGCAGCTTGGTGGACAGGGGGTCCTACAATGAGCAGTTCTTC. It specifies CASSLVDRGSYNEQFF.

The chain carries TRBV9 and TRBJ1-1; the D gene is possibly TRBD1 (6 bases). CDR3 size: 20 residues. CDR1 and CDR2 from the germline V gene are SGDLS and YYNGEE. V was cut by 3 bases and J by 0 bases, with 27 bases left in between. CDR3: CASSAHGYRGALKMNTEAFF. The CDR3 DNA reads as TGTGCCAGCAGCGCGCATGGTTATCGGGGGGCCTTAAAAATGAACACTGAAGCTTTCTTT.

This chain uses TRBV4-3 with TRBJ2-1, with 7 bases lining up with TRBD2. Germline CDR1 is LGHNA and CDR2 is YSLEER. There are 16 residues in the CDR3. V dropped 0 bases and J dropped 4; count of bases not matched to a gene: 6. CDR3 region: CASSQDVASGYNEQFF. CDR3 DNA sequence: TGCGCCAGCAGCCAAGATGTGGCTAGCGGTTACAATGAGCAGTTCTTC.

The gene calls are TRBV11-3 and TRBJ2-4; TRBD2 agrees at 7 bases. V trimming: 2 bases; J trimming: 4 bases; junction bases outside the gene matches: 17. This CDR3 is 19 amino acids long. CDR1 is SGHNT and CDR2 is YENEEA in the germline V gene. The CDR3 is CASSLRRELNHNRKNIQYF. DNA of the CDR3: TGTGCCAGCAGCTTAAGGCGGGAGCTTAACCACAACCGAAAAAACATTCAGTACTTC.

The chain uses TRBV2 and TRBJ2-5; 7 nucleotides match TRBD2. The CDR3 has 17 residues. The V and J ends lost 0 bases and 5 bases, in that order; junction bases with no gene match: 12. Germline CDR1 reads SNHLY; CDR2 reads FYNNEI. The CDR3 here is CASSEAVRDAGGETQYF. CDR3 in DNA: TGTGCCAGCAGTGAAGCTGTCCGGGACGCCGGGGGGGAGACCCAGTACTTC.

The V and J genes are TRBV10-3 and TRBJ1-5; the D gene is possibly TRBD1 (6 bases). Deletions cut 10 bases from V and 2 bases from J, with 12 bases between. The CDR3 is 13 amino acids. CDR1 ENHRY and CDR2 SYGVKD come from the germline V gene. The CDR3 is CATRGGGNQPQHF. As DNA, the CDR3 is TGTGCCACTCGTGGGGGCGGCAATCAGCCCCAGCATTTT.

CDR3 region: CASSTGTHYGYTF. DNA for the CDR3: TGTGCCAGCAGTACCGGGACGCACTATGGCTACACCTTC. The chain is built from TRBV6-1 and TRBJ1-2, with D maybe TRBD1 (5 bases). V was trimmed by 5 bases and J by 3 bases, leaving 10 bases between them. The germline V gene has CDR1 MNHNS and CDR2 SASEGT. This CDR3 is 13 amino acids long.

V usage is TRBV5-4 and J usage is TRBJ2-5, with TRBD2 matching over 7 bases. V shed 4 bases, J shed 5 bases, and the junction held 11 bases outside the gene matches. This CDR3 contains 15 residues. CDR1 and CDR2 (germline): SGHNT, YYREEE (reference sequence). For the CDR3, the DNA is TGTGCCAGCAGCCCCCCCCTGGGGGGGAGCGAGACCCAGTACTTC. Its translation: CASSPPLGGSETQYF.

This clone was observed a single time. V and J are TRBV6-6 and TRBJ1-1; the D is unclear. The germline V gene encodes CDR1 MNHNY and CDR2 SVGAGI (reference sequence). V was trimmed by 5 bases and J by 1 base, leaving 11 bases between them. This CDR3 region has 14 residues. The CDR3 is CASSEPEANTEAFF. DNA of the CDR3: TGTGCCAGCAGTGAGCCCGAGGCGAACACTGAAGCTTTCTTT.

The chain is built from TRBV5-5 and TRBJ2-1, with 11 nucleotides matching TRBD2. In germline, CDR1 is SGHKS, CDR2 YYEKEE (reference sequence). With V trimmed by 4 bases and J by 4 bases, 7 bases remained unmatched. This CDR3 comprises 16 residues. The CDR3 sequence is CASSVHPSGGYNEQFF. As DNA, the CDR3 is TGTGCCAGCAGCGTACACCCTAGCGGGGGGTACAATGAGCAGTTCTTC.

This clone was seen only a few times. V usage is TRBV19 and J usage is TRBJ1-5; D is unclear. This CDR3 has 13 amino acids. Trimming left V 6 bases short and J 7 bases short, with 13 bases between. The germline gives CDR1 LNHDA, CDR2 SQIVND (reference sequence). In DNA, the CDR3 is TGTGCCAGTAGCCAAGGTGGTCTACAGCCCCAGCATTTT. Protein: CASSQGGLQPQHF.

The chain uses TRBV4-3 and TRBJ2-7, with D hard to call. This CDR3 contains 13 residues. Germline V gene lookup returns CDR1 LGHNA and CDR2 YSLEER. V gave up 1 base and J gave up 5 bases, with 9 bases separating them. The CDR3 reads CASSQGAYNEQYF. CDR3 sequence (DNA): TGCGCCAGCAGCCAAGGTGCGTACAACGAGCAGTACTTC.

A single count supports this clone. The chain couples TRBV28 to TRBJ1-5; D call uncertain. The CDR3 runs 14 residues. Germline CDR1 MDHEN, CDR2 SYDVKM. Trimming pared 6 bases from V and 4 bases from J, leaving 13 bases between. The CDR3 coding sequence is TGTGCCAGCAGGACTATACTGGGAAATCAGCCCCAGCATTTT. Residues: CASRTILGNQPQHF.

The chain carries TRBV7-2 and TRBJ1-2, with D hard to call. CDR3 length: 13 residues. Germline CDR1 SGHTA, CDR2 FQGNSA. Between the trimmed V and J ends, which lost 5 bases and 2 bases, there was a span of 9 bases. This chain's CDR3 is CASSPAANYGYTF. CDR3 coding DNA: TGTGCCAGCAGCCCGGCGGCCAACTATGGCTACACCTTC.